This TCR beta chain comes out of a study of T cell responses to AZD1222 COVID-19 vaccine (dated by TCRdb to the early 2020s). Turning to the overall study: AZD1222 recipients given second doses at about 4 weeks or at about 12 weeks were pooled, since spike-specific TCR depth and breadth were not found to differ between the two schedules. Trial participants were enrolled by age into subgroups of 18-55, 56-69 and 70-plus years, and about 150, 27 and 61 TCR-sequenced participants, respectively, were included in these subgroups. A total of 230 or so trial participants underwent TCR sequencing, of whom about 210 received two doses of AZD1222 and about 25 received two doses of the MenACWY control vaccine. Broad study findings and their caveats: No day 14 peak-response samples were available, so repertoires were characterized only after the peak T cell response. CD4 TCRs associated with the vaccine covered the entire spike protein, and the dominant responses were in regions 160-218 and 743-854. After two AZD1222 doses, both the breadth and the depth of spike-specific TCRs were significantly higher than at day 0 and than in MenACWY recipients. Participants were mostly white British and included more females than males, and it was suggested by the authors that clonal diversity may have been underestimated. The 56-69-year group was small, and its depth increase did not reach significance, likely because of low power. Reportedly, almost half of the unique spike-specific TCRs recognized epitopes lying outside the regions that are mutated in the B.1.351 and B.1.1.7 variants. Only five or six AZD1222 recipients were SARS-CoV-2 seropositive at baseline, limiting conclusions about previously exposed vaccinees.

According to the study, the label for this sample's time point signals: baseline before first vaccination. Vaccinee samples came from UK trials COV001 and COV002, including a single-blind randomized controlled phase 2/3 trial of AZD1222 (ChAdOx1 nCoV-19) in healthy adults. For TCRbeta chain sequencing, PBMC samples were collected from trial participants at day 0 and at day 28 after the second dose. About this clone: It lacks a known antigen. No qualities accompany the bases; no much larger clone lies one base away.

The CDR3 regions of human TCRbeta chains were analyzed by immunosequencing. Per the source publication's procedure: Repertoire TCRs were checked for matches against a reference library of SARS-CoV-2-specific TCRs that had been generated using the MIRA antigen-specificity platform. Breadth was defined as the fraction of unique TCRs that were SARS-CoV-2-associated, and depth was defined as the fraction of total T cells that were SARS-CoV-2-associated. Each spike-specific TCR was assigned to its reactive spike region and to a CD4 or CD8 class using the MIRA data. Log10-transformed breadth and depth values were compared by one-way ANOVA with Sidak's multiple comparisons tests. What TCRdb holds here is the immuneACCESS table cut down to in-frame rearrangements. Part of the clones is not present; checked against another copy, under half of the missing clones reflect an unresolved V gene, and the others are unexplained. V and J calls and clone size come straight from that table; D and trimming were deduced from the DNA. This sample holds approximately 150,000 clones; around 94% were observed only once. The top ten hold less than 3% of the sample.

The trim is 6 bases for V and 0 bases for J, with a gap of 7 bases between the germline ends. Counted from cysteine to phenylalanine, this CDR3 has 13 amino acids. The retained sequence is limited to the CDR3, 39 bases, with the frame set at the first base. CDR1 and CDR2, per the germline V gene, are SNHLY and FYNNEI. The clonotype was recovered from an adult in good health. The sample was peripheral blood, taken on day 0 of AZD1222 vaccination. This chain joins TRBV2 to TRBJ2-3; no confident D gene assignment can be made. The CDR3 region: CASSPTSTDTQYF. The DNA sequence reads TGTGCCAGCAGCCCGACTAGCACAGATACGCAGTATTTT.